Sequencing of this TCR beta chain was carried out in a study of metastatic and nonmetastatic thyroid tumors. Original processing methods: A distant-metastasis classifier for papillary thyroid cancer was built using CDR3 differences across clinicopathological groups. TCRdb reprocessed the PCR reads using MiXCR. It is TCRdb's table, rather than the study itself, that gives the V and J calls and clone size. The sample contains tens of thousands of clones, 18% of which appear only once. The CDR3 length is 16 residues. Per germline, CDR1 MDHEN and CDR2 SYDVKM. The trim removed 6 bases at V and 7 bases at J, leaving 10 bases unmatched. By share of the sample, this clone is medium-sized. Treatment of any kind had been given to no patient before thyroid surgery.

V usage is TRBV28 and J usage is TRBJ2-2, with 11 nucleotides matching TRBD1. The sequence derives from a female donor with papillary thyroid cancer or a benign thyroid nodule (not recorded which). Some clones in this sample may be carry-over from other donors' samples. The sequenced material came from blood. The CDR3 protein is CASRPAGQGDGGELFF. As DNA, the CDR3 is TGTGCCAGCAGACCTGCGGGACAGGGGGACGGCGGGGAGCTGTTTTTT.